The 27 T cell receptor beta chains presented below share a single source sample, sequenced in a study of T cells expressing NK-cell markers. TCRdb reprocessed the 5' RACE reads and keeps a single row for each CDR3 protein, giving no DNA. Recorded for this sample: 550,000 to 600,000 distinct CDR3 sequences. The sequencing sample was made of blood T cells: a sorted CD56 or NKG2C T cell subset, CD4+ or CD8+ T cells, or bulk PBMC T cells (not recorded which). These receptor sequences come from a young man in good health.

The V call is TRBV12-3 or TRBV12-4, the J call TRBJ2-1; TCRdb selects TRBD1, and the lack of DNA leaves this call unchecked. There are 11 residues in the CDR3. The CDR3 spells CASSSPGQQFF.

V and J are TRBV12-3 or TRBV12-4 and TRBJ1-3; without DNA, the TCRdb call of TRBD1 cannot be checked. The CDR3 loop spans 15 amino acids. The CDR3 region is CASSNPWASGNTIYF.

This rearrangement joins TRBV20-1 to TRBJ2-7; absent DNA, TCRdb's TRBD2 call cannot be checked. There are 15 residues in the CDR3. Germline lookup yields CDR1 DFQATT and CDR2 SNEGSKA (reference sequence). CDR3 in amino acids: CSATNRGLTTYEQYF.

The chain uses TRBV12-3 or TRBV12-4 and TRBJ2-3; TCRdb designates TRBD2, a call that cannot be tested without DNA. The CDR3 totals 14 residues. The CDR3 is CASSIKGLHDTQYF.

The J gene is TRBJ2-7, the V gene TRBV20-1. This CDR3 has 15 residues. Germline V gene sequence: CDR1 DFQATT, CDR2 SNEGSKA (reference sequence). The chain's CDR3 is CSARDLGGWAYEQYF.

The J gene is TRBJ2-5, the V gene TRBV20-1; the D call of TRBD2 rests on TCRdb alone, since no DNA is present to check it. CDR3 size: 14 residues. The V gene's germline CDR1 is DFQATT and CDR2 SNEGSKA (reference sequence). This CDR3 is CSASLGLVRETQYF.

The V gene is TRBV5-4, the J gene TRBJ2-1; lacking DNA, the TRBD2 call made by TCRdb goes unchecked. CDR3 length equals 15 residues. The germline V gene has CDR1 SGHNT and CDR2 YYREEE (reference sequence). The CDR3 loop is CASSLPPGGMNEQFF.

The chain carries TRBV9 and TRBJ2-1; there is no DNA to check the TCRdb D call of TRBD2. Per germline, CDR1 SGDLS and CDR2 YYNGEE. CDR3 length: 14 residues. The CDR3 sequence is CASSVEGLATEQFF.

The V call is TRBV4-2, the J call TRBJ2-1; absent DNA, TCRdb's TRBD2 call cannot be checked. Looked up from germline, CDR1 is LGHNA and CDR2 is YNFKEQ. The length of the CDR3 is 22 residues. The CDR3 protein is CASSQDANTASGLVGPYNEQFF.

CDR3 region: CASSPGVATSTDTQYF. The chain joins TRBV12-3 or TRBV12-4 to TRBJ2-3; the TRBD1 assignment by TCRdb is unverifiable without DNA. The CDR3 consists of 16 residues.

J is TRBJ2-3 and V is TRBV18. The CDR3 loop spans 14 amino acids. CDR1 and CDR2 from the germline V gene are KGHSH and LQKENI. The CDR3 loop reads CASSSSGVADTQYF.

The chain links TRBV4-1 to TRBJ2-1; checking the TCRdb D call of TRBD2 is not possible without DNA. This CDR3 region has 16 residues. In germline, CDR1 is MGHRA, CDR2 YSYEKL. CDR3: CASSQAPGLAVGEQFF.

The chain combines TRBV29-1 with TRBJ2-2; TCRdb's D call of TRBD2 is untestable without DNA. The CDR3 length is 14 residues. Germline-derived CDR1 and CDR2 are SQVTM and ANQGSEA. CDR3 protein: CSVASGSWTGELFF.

The gene calls are TRBV28 and TRBJ2-5; TCRdb proposes TRBD2, but this gene call is untestable without DNA. CDR3 length: 18 residues. CDR1 and CDR2 (germline): MDHEN, SYDVKM. Here the CDR3 reads CASSLSLRTGLAEETQYF.

V and J are TRBV12-3 or TRBV12-4 and TRBJ2-3; the TCRdb call, TRBD2, lacks DNA for checking. The CDR3 sequence is 15 residues long. CDR3 sequence reads: CASSPFSGRSDTQYF.

The J gene is TRBJ2-5, the V gene TRBV12-3 or TRBV12-4. The CDR3 totals 14 residues. CDR3 loop: CASSPQGSRETQYF.

This sequence joins TRBV20-1 and TRBJ2-1; TCRdb calls TRBD2, which cannot be checked without DNA. The CDR3 length is 12 residues. Germline CDR1 DFQATT, CDR2 SNEGSKA (reference sequence). The CDR3 loop is CSARQGGHEQFF.

The V call is TRBV15, the J call TRBJ2-1; without DNA, the TCRdb call of TRBD2 cannot be checked. CDR1 and CDR2 (germline): LNHNV, YYDKDF (reference sequence). This CDR3 has 16 residues. This CDR3 is CATSNRLAGAPHEQFF.

The chain combines TRBV20-1 with TRBJ2-3; the TRBD1 assignment by TCRdb is unverifiable without DNA. CDR1 and CDR2 (germline): DFQATT, SNEGSKA (reference sequence). CDR3 length equals 17 residues. The CDR3 sequence is CSAKKTEGTASTDTQYF.

The chain uses TRBV7-9 and TRBJ2-1; with no DNA, the TCRdb D assignment of TRBD1 cannot be verified. The CDR3 is made up of 12 amino acids. Germline V gives CDR1 SEHNR, CDR2 FQNEAQ (reference sequence). The CDR3 loop reads CASSLDRTEQFF.

The chain couples TRBV12-3 or TRBV12-4 to TRBJ2-7; TCRdb reports TRBD1, a call that lacks DNA to check it against. This CDR3 contains 17 residues. The CDR3 is CASSPAPQGVLSYEQYF.

V and J are TRBV20-1 and TRBJ2-1; TCRdb's D call of TRBD1 is untestable without DNA. The CDR3 has 14 residues. Germline CDR1 reads DFQATT; CDR2 reads SNEGSKA (reference sequence). CDR3 loop: CSARARGHYNEQFF.

The rearrangement links TRBV12-3 or TRBV12-4 to TRBJ2-1; TCRdb's D call, TRBD2, is unchecked because there is no DNA. The CDR3 has 17 amino acids. CDR3 amino acids: CASSFGTSGVYHNEQFF.

J is TRBJ2-4 and V is TRBV7-3; TCRdb reports TRBD2, a call that lacks DNA to check it against. CDR1 and CDR2 from the germline V gene are SGHTA and FQGTGA. This CDR3 region has 16 residues. The CDR3 sequence is CASSPRGGLAKNIQYF.

The chain has TRBV6-5 and TRBJ1-1; with no DNA, the TCRdb D assignment of TRBD1 cannot be verified. This CDR3 has 16 residues. CDR1 is MNHEY, CDR2 SVGAGI, per germline. The CDR3 is CASSYLGGGTVAEAFF.

This rearrangement joins TRBV5-1 to TRBJ2-1; TCRdb picks TRBD2, but there is no DNA to check that call. The CDR3 totals 13 residues. The germline CDR1 and CDR2 sequences are SGHRS and YFSETQ. This CDR3 is CASGAGEYNEQFF.

The genes are TRBV15 and TRBJ2-1. This CDR3 has 13 amino acids. The V gene's germline CDR1 is LNHNV and CDR2 YYDKDF (reference sequence). CDR3 residues: CATSRDIYNEQFF.